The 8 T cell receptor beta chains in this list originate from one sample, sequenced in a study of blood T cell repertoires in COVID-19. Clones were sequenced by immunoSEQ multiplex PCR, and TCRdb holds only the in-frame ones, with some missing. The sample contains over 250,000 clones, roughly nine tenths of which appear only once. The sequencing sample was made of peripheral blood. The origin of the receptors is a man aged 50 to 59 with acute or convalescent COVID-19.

The CDR3 DNA follows: TGTGCCAGCAGGCGACTACTGGGGTACAATGAGCAGTTCTTC. Its translation: CASRRLLGYNEQFF. This chain links TRBV13 with TRBJ2-1, with D possibly being TRBD2 (5 bases). CDR1 PRHDT and CDR2 FYEKMQ come from the germline V gene (reference sequence). This CDR3 contains 14 residues. Trimming removed 6 bases from V and 4 bases from J, with 13 bases in between.

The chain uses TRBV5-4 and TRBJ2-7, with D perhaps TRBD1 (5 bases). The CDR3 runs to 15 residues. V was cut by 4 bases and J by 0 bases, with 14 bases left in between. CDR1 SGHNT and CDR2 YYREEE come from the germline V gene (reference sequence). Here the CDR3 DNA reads TGTGCCAGCAGCCTCCCAGGGCGTAGCTCCTACGAGCAGTACTTC. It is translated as CASSLPGRSSYEQYF.

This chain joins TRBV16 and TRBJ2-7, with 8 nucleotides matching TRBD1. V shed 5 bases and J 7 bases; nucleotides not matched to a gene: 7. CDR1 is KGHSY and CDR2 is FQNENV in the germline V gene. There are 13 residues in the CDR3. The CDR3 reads CASSSQGAGEQYF. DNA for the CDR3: TGTGCCAGCAGCAGCCAGGGGGCTGGTGAGCAGTACTTC.

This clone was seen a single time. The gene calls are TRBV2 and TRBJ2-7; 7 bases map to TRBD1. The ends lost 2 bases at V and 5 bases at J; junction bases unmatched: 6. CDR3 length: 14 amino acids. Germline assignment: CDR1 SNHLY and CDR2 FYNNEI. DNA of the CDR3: TGTGCCAGCAGTGAATACAGGGGATACCACGAGCAGTACTTC. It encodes CASSEYRGYHEQYF.

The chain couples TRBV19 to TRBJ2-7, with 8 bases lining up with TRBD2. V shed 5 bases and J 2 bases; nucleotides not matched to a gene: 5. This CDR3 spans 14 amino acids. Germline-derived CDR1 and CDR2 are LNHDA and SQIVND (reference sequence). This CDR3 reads CASSLSGGTYEQYF. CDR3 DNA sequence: TGTGCCAGTAGTCTAAGCGGGGGAACCTACGAGCAGTACTTC.

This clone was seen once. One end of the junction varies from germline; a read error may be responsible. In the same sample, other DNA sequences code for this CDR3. CDR3 loop: CASSQGNPIYF. The CDR3 nucleotides are TGTGCTAGCAGTCAGGGGAACCCCATATATTTT. The chain employs TRBV12-3 or TRBV12-4 and TRBJ1-3; TRBD1 is a possible D gene (6 bases). CDR3 length: 11 residues.

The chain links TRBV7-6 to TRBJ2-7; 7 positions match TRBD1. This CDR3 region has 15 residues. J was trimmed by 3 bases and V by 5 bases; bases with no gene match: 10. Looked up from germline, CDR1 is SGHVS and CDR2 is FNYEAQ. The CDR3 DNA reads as TGTGCCAGCAGCCCCCGGACAGGAACCCTCTACGAGCAGTACTTC. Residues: CASSPRTGTLYEQYF. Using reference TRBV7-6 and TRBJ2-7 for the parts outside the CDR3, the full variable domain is GAGVSQSPRYKVTKRGQDVALRCDPISGHVSLYWYRQALGQGPEFLTYFNYEAQQDKSGLPNDRFSAERPEGSISTLTIQRTEQRDSAMYRCASSPRTGTLYEQYFGPGTRLTVT.

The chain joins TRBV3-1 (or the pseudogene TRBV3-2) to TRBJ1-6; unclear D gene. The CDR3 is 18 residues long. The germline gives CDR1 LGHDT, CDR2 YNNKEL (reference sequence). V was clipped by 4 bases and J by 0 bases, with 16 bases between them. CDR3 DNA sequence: TGTGCCAGCAGCCCCGGGCCGGGGAAAAGCTCCTATAATTCACCCCTCCACTTT. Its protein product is CASSPGPGKSSYNSPLHF.